Each of the 4 T cell receptor beta chains below was sequenced from the same sample in a study of blood T cell repertoires in COVID-19. Clones were read by immunoSEQ multiplex PCR, and TCRdb kept only the in-frame ones, dropping some. Among around 150,000 clones listed, roughly 79% were seen once. Sequencing input: peripheral blood. These receptors were taken from a woman of 80 years or more with acute or convalescent COVID-19.

The V and J genes are TRBV7-8 and TRBJ2-7, with 10 bases matching TRBD2. The V segment lost 4 bases and the J segment 4 bases; nucleotides outside the gene matches: 22. This CDR3 has 20 residues. Germline V CDR1 and CDR2: SGHVS, FQNEAQ. CDR3 coding DNA: TGTGCCAGCAGCTACGGGAGAGTTCCTAGCGGGAGCTGGAAACCGTACGAGCAGTACTTC. Its protein is CASSYGRVPSGSWKPYEQYF.

To note about this clone: At one of its ends the junction is not consistent with the germline gene, which may arise from a read error. The chain combines TRBV5-1 with TRBJ2-7; D possibly corresponds to TRBD2 (7 bases). CDR1 and CDR2 from the germline V gene are SGHRS and YFSETQ. CDR3 length: 12 residues. CDR3: CASSLEGGPPVF. CDR3 sequence (DNA): TGCGCCAGCAGCTTGGAGGGGGGGCCCCCCGTCTTC.

The CDR3 coding sequence is TGTGCCATCAGTGAGTCTATGGGCCTCCTTAAGTACTTC. This sequence encodes CAISESMGLLKYF. V and J are TRBV10-3 and TRBJ2-7; D remains ambiguous. V was pared by 0 bases and J by 11 bases, with 14 bases between. The CDR3 loop spans 13 amino acids. Per germline, CDR1 ENHRY and CDR2 SYGVKD.

The chain uses TRBV4-2 and TRBJ1-6; possible D gene TRBD1, 6 bases. The CDR3 has 15 amino acids. V was cut by 0 bases and J by 8 bases, with 11 bases left in between. CDR1 is LGHNA, CDR2 YNFKEQ, per germline. CDR3 coding DNA: TGTGCCAGCAGCCAAGAAAAGGACAGTTATTCACCCCTCCACTTT. It yields the protein CASSQEKDSYSPLHF.